This T cell receptor beta chain is drawn from a study of blood T cell repertoires in COVID-19. Study at large: COVID-19 samples, acute and convalescent, were from the United States, Italy and Spain. PBMCs, B-cell-depleted T cells, or T cells provided the cDNA or gDNA that made up the material.

Authors' methods: Reference gene primer amplification in the assay estimated nucleated cell counts. Repertoires were generated with immunoSEQ multiplex PCR, while TCRdb's copy carries only in-frame clones and drops some. V, J and clone size reflect that table, while D and trimming were determined from the DNA. The sample records about 130,000 clones, roughly 83% being singletons. This CDR3 comprises 15 residues. Trimming took 8 bases from V and 7 from J; bases not matched to a gene: 9. Germline values: CDR1 MNHNY, CDR2 SVGAGI (reference sequence). This clonotype originated in a human donor in a cohort sampled during active COVID-19. The sample consisted of peripheral blood. V and J are TRBV6-6 and TRBJ2-4; 12 bases match TRBD1. The CDR3 DNA follows: TGTGCCAGCCTAAGGGACAGGGGGCTAGCCAACATTCAGTACTTC. It specifies CASLRDRGLANIQYF.